This TCR beta chain is drawn from a study of beta chain features in type 1 diabetes. This clone occurred many times. Its antigen is unidentified. Investigators reverse transcribed all isolated RNA, so they sequenced expressed TCRB transcripts. Regulatory, naive and central memory T cell samples averaged roughly 3.8 million reads. Produced via immunoSEQ multiplex PCR; TCRdb's table is partial and in-frame only. The repertoire holds 160,000 or so clones, with over 8.5% as singletons. Sorted CD4+ subsets: naive, central memory, regulatory, stem cell-like memory (CD45RO/CCR7/CD25/CD127/CD95/CD27 panel). Whole-study findings and limits: Relative to healthy donors, patients appeared to have naive, central memory and Treg TCRB repertoires that were more similar. Among type 1 diabetes patients, VDJ junctions had fewer insertions and more deletions.

The CDR3 sequence is 17 residues long. The germline V gene has CDR1 SGHDT and CDR2 YYEEEE. Trimming at V came to 4 bases and at J to 0 bases, leaving 11 bases not matched to a gene. This TCR was sampled from a man between 18 and 29 years old in good health. Sequenced material: central memory CD4+ T cells from blood. V gene TRBV5-6 combines with J gene TRBJ2-3, with 7 bases fitting TRBD2. The CDR3 protein is CASSPLPGGISTDTQYF. As DNA, the CDR3 is TGTGCCAGCAGCCCCCTGCCCGGGGGGATTAGCACAGATACGCAGTATTTT.